A single sample gave rise to the 31 T cell receptor beta chains below, sequenced in a study of cytomegalovirus exposure and HLA in healthy donors. PCR primers comprised 60 Vbeta and 13 Jbeta primers. The table came from immunoSEQ multiplex PCR; TCRdb's copy has only in-frame clones and leaves some out. The record lists tens of thousands of clones, of which the ten most abundant hold roughly 2.6%. Sequencing used PBMCs. These TCRs come from a man between 35 and 55 years old in good health and CMV-seronegative.

The chain combines TRBV29-1 with TRBJ2-1; weak D call: TRBD2 (7 bases). Trimming pared 7 bases from V and 4 bases from J, leaving 14 bases between. CDR3 length: 13 residues. The germline gives CDR1 SQVTM, CDR2 ANQGSEA. The CDR3 nucleotides read TGCAGCGCCCTAGGGGGGGAATACAATGAGCAGTTCTTC. Translating it yields CSALGGEYNEQFF.

The chain combines TRBV18 with TRBJ2-5; 7 nucleotides agree with TRBD2. The CDR3 length is 15 residues. V gave up 3 bases and J gave up 2 bases; unmatched junction bases: 6. The germline V gene has CDR1 KGHSH and CDR2 LQKENI. CDR3 region: CASSPEAGLQETQYF. The CDR3 DNA sequence: TGTGCCAGCTCACCTGAAGCGGGGCTACAAGAGACCCAGTACTTC.

As for this clone: Different DNA sequences within this sample yield the same CDR3. In nucleotides, the CDR3 is TGTGCCAGCAGACAGGGGAATCAGCCCCAGCATTTT. It yields the protein CASRQGNQPQHF. The chain uses TRBV6-5 and TRBJ1-5; 7 bases are shared with TRBD1. V trimming: 6 bases; J trimming: 4 bases; junction bases outside the gene matches: 0. Germline V lookup: CDR1 MNHEY, CDR2 SVGAGI. This CDR3 has 12 amino acids.

The chain joins TRBV6-6 to TRBJ1-5; 7 bases are shared with TRBD1. The CDR3 extends over 14 amino acids. The germline CDR1 and CDR2 sequences are MNHNY and SVGAGI (reference sequence). The ends lost 6 bases at V and 5 bases at J; junction bases unmatched: 7. CDR3 coding DNA: TGTGCCAGCAGACAACAGGGGCGGTATCAGCCCCAGCATTTT. Residues: CASRQQGRYQPQHF.

The chain has TRBV10-3 and TRBJ1-1; no reliable D call. In germline, CDR1 is ENHRY, CDR2 SYGVKD. The V end was cut by 8 bases, the J end by 0 bases, with 10 bases between. The CDR3 runs 13 residues. The CDR3 region is CAIHRDLNTEAFF. The CDR3 DNA is TGTGCCATCCACCGGGATTTGAACACTGAAGCTTTCTTT.

The chain employs TRBV19 and TRBJ2-2; TRBD2 agrees at 10 bases. Germline CDR1 LNHDA, CDR2 SQIVND (reference sequence). V lost 4 bases and J lost 2; bases outside the gene matches: 4. The CDR3 spans 16 residues. The CDR3, as DNA: TGTGCCAGTAGTACTCTAGCGGGGGCAAACACCGGGGAGCTGTTTTTT. It specifies CASSTLAGANTGELFF. The variable domain in full, completed from reference TRBV19 and TRBJ2-2, reads DGGITQSPKYLFRKEGQNVTLSCEQNLNHDAMYWYRQDPGQGLRLIYYSQIVNDFQKGDIAEGYSVSREKKESFPLTVTSAQKNPTAFYLCASSTLAGANTGELFFGEGSRLTVL.

The rearrangement links TRBV6-1 to TRBJ2-3; no clear D gene. The CDR3 contains 15 residues. V lost 3 bases to trimming and J lost 6 bases, with 16 bases between them. From germline, CDR1 is MNHNS and CDR2 SASEGT. The chain's CDR3 is CASSEGAYPSDTQYF. CDR3 sequence (DNA): TGTGCCAGCAGTGAGGGCGCGTACCCTTCCGATACGCAGTATTTT.

The gene calls are TRBV2 and TRBJ1-1, with D hard to call. Germline CDR1 reads SNHLY; CDR2 reads FYNNEI. Trimming stripped 6 bases from V and 6 bases from J, with 14 bases between. There are 13 residues in the CDR3. The CDR3 is CASRETAQPEAFF. The CDR3 nucleotides are TGTGCCAGCAGGGAAACGGCACAGCCTGAAGCTTTCTTT.

This rearrangement joins TRBV19 to TRBJ2-3, with D perhaps matching TRBD2 (7 bases). The V end lost 6 bases, the J end lost 1 base, and 14 bases lay between the germline ends. The CDR3 spans 15 residues. Per germline, CDR1 LNHDA and CDR2 SQIVND (reference sequence). DNA for the CDR3: TGTGCCAGTAGCCCGGGGGGCCGGGGCACAGATACGCAGTATTTT. It encodes CASSPGGRGTDTQYF.

The chain is built from TRBV9 and TRBJ2-3; maybe TRBD2 (6 bases). The CDR3 consists of 15 residues. Trimming took 4 bases from V and 0 from J, leaving 12 bases between them. Per germline, CDR1 SGDLS and CDR2 YYNGEE. CDR3 DNA: TGTGCCAGCAGCCGGGACTCACGCAGCACAGATACGCAGTATTTT. This encodes CASSRDSRSTDTQYF.

The chain has TRBV15 and TRBJ2-3; 9 nucleotides agree with TRBD2. V was pared by 2 bases and J by 0 bases, with 9 bases of the junction left unmatched. Germline CDR1 is LNHNV and CDR2 is YYDKDF (reference sequence). The CDR3 contains 18 residues. The CDR3 DNA reads as TGTGCCACCAGCAGAACCACCATAGCGGGGGCTAGCACAGATACGCAGTATTTT. Its protein is CATSRTTIAGASTDTQYF.

The chain is built from TRBV13 and TRBJ2-3, with 13 bases fitting TRBD2. This CDR3 region has 15 residues. Looked up from germline, CDR1 is PRHDT and CDR2 is FYEKMQ (reference sequence). With V trimmed by 4 bases and J by 4 bases, 2 bases remained unmatched. The CDR3 loop reads CASSSLAGGPDTQYF. The CDR3, as DNA: TGTGCCAGCAGCTCACTAGCGGGGGGGCCAGATACGCAGTATTTT.

The chain recombines TRBV9 with TRBJ2-7, with D uncertain. Germline-derived CDR1 and CDR2 are SGDLS and YYNGEE. V shed 4 bases and J shed 6 bases, with 14 bases lying between them. This CDR3 region has 13 residues. CDR3 sequence: CASSPGYSREQYF. The DNA of the CDR3 is TGTGCCAGCAGCCCCGGTTATAGCCGCGAGCAGTACTTC. Combining the CDR3 with reference TRBV9 and TRBJ2-7 gives the whole variable domain DSGVTQTPKHLITATGQRVTLRCSPRSGDLSVYWYQQSLDQGLQFLIQYYNGEERAKGNILERFSAQQFPDLHSELNLSSLELGDSALYFCASSPGYSREQYFGPGTRLTVT.

This chain uses TRBV5-1 with TRBJ2-1, with D perhaps TRBD2 (5 bases). The V end was cut by 0 bases, the J end by 7 bases, with 14 bases between. Germline V lookup: CDR1 SGHRS, CDR2 YFSETQ. This CDR3 contains 15 residues. CDR3 nucleotides: TGCGCCAGCAGCTTGGTCCTCGGTCGGGAAAATGAGCAGTTCTTC. Translated, it gives CASSLVLGRENEQFF.

The chain links TRBV9 to TRBJ1-3; D might be TRBD1 (6 bases). Germline CDR1 SGDLS, CDR2 YYNGEE. V dropped 4 bases and J dropped 0 bases, with 11 bases sitting between them. This CDR3 spans 15 amino acids. CDR3 amino acids: CASSRQTGSGNTIYF. For the CDR3, the DNA is TGTGCCAGCAGCAGACAGACAGGCTCTGGAAACACCATATATTTT.

V gene TRBV7-9 combines with J gene TRBJ2-2, with D maybe TRBD1 (5 bases). Trimming removed 5 bases from V and 0 bases from J, with 13 bases in between. CDR3 length: 16 amino acids. Looked up from germline, CDR1 is SEHNR and CDR2 is FQNEAQ (reference sequence). CDR3 in DNA: TGTGCCAGCAGCGAGTATAGGGGCTCGAACACCGGGGAGCTGTTTTTT. Amino acids: CASSEYRGSNTGELFF.

This chain uses TRBV7-2 with TRBJ2-2; 8 nucleotides line up with TRBD1. Germline-derived CDR1 and CDR2 are SGHTA and FQGNSA. V lost 0 bases to trimming and J lost 3 bases; unmatched junction nucleotides: 3. The CDR3 spans 16 residues. CDR3 region: CASSLAQGVYTGELFF. CDR3 sequence (DNA): TGTGCCAGCAGCTTAGCACAGGGGGTGTACACCGGGGAGCTGTTTTTT.

V gene TRBV30 combines with J gene TRBJ2-5, with D perhaps TRBD2 (5 bases). The CDR3 has 16 amino acids. Trimming removed 1 base from V and 0 bases from J, with 15 bases in between. The germline CDR1 and CDR2 sequences are GTSNPN and SVGIG (reference sequence). The CDR3 DNA follows: TGTGCCTGGAGTGATACTCAGCGGAAGTACCAAGAGACCCAGTACTTC. Translating it yields CAWSDTQRKYQETQYF.

V usage is TRBV29-1 and J usage is TRBJ2-2; 7 nucleotides match TRBD2. V shed 3 bases, J shed 1 base, and the junction held 2 bases outside the gene matches. This CDR3 contains 14 residues. The germline gives CDR1 SQVTM, CDR2 ANQGSEA. CDR3 sequence (DNA): TGCAGCGTTGAGGGCGGGAGGAACACCGGGGAGCTGTTTTTT. It specifies CSVEGGRNTGELFF.

DNA of the CDR3: TGTGCCAGCAGCGTAGAGGGACAGAATAATTCACCCCTCCACTTT. It yields the protein CASSVEGQNNSPLHF. The chain carries TRBV9 and TRBJ1-6, with TRBD1 matching 7 bases. The CDR3 has 15 amino acids. CDR1 is SGDLS, CDR2 YYNGEE, per germline. Trimming took 0 bases from V and 5 from J; bases not matched to a gene: 2.

The chain carries TRBV4-1 and TRBJ2-5; 8 bases are shared with TRBD2. Trimming cost V 1 base and J 2 bases; bases outside gene matches: 9. The CDR3 runs 17 residues. CDR1 and CDR2 (germline): MGHRA, YSYEKL. DNA for the CDR3: TGCGCCAGCAGCCAAGTCGTGTCGGCGGGGGGACAAGAGACCCAGTACTTC. It codes for CASSQVVSAGGQETQYF.

This chain connects TRBV5-1 to TRBJ2-5; the D gene is possibly TRBD2 (7 bases). Germline CDR1 SGHRS, CDR2 YFSETQ. V lost 5 bases to trimming and J lost 0 bases, with 14 bases between them. This CDR3 is 15 amino acids long. In nucleotides, the CDR3 is TGCGCCAGCAGTGCGGGGGACACCCACCAAGAGACCCAGTACTTC. It codes for CASSAGDTHQETQYF.

This chain connects TRBV19 to TRBJ1-4; no reliable D call. Germline V gives CDR1 LNHDA, CDR2 SQIVND (reference sequence). The CDR3 covers 17 residues. The V gene lost 1 base and the J gene lost 0 bases, with 12 bases spanning the gap. The CDR3, as DNA: TGTGCCAGTAGTATAGGTACCAGTACAGCAACTAATGAAAAACTGTTTTTT. This codes for CASSIGTSTATNEKLFF. Variable domain in full (rest from reference TRBV19 and TRBJ1-4): DGGITQSPKYLFRKEGQNVTLSCEQNLNHDAMYWYRQDPGQGLRLIYYSQIVNDFQKGDIAEGYSVSREKKESFPLTVTSAQKNPTAFYLCASSIGTSTATNEKLFFGSGTQLSVL.

This chain uses TRBV11-2 with TRBJ1-1; TRBD1 matches 8 bases. Losses at the gene ends were 4 bases for V and 1 base for J; bases not matched to a gene: 2. The germline gives CDR1 SGHAT, CDR2 FQNNGV. The length of the CDR3 is 14 residues. CDR3 bases: TGTGCCAGCAGCTCCGGACAGGGGAACACTGAAGCTTTCTTT. Protein: CASSSGQGNTEAFF.

J is TRBJ1-4 and V is TRBV4-1, with D perhaps TRBD1 (5 bases). V was trimmed by 1 base and J by 2 bases, leaving 11 bases between them. This CDR3 has 16 amino acids. CDR1 and CDR2 from the germline V gene are MGHRA and YSYEKL. The CDR3 DNA is TGCGCCAGCAGCCAAGTGCAGGGTCTTACTAATGAAAAACTGTTTTTT. Protein sequence: CASSQVQGLTNEKLFF.

The CDR3 spells CAWSPQDRGAAEAFF. DNA for the CDR3: TGTGCCTGGAGTCCCCAGGACAGGGGAGCCGCTGAAGCTTTCTTT. The rearrangement uses TRBV30 and TRBJ1-1; 9 nucleotides agree with TRBD1. Germline lookup yields CDR1 GTSNPN and CDR2 SVGIG (reference sequence). J was trimmed by 6 bases and V by 2 bases; bases with no gene match: 10. The CDR3 length is 15 residues.

The genes are TRBV28 and TRBJ2-7, with D maybe TRBD2 (5 bases). The length of the CDR3 is 12 residues. Germline CDR1 MDHEN, CDR2 SYDVKM. The V gene lost 7 bases and the J gene lost 6 bases, with 13 bases spanning the gap. As DNA, the CDR3 is TGTGCCAGCACCCTTAACCGGGGCGAGCAGTACTTC. This sequence encodes CASTLNRGEQYF.

This chain joins TRBV6-1 and TRBJ2-1, with TRBD2 matching 10 bases. This CDR3 is built from 14 residues. V lost 7 bases to trimming and J lost 4 bases; unmatched junction nucleotides: 4. Germline values: CDR1 MNHNS, CDR2 SASEGT. CDR3 residues: CASTRAGGYNEQFF. The CDR3 DNA reads TGTGCCAGCACTCGAGCGGGGGGGTACAATGAGCAGTTCTTC.

The rearrangement links TRBV30 to TRBJ1-5, with a tentative D call TRBD1 (6 bases). CDR1 and CDR2 from the germline V gene are GTSNPN and SVGIG (reference sequence). This CDR3 region has 16 residues. The ends were cut back, 3 bases at V and 4 bases at J, with 19 bases in the middle. The CDR3 spells CAWSAIKAGANQPQHF. Here the CDR3 DNA reads TGTGCCTGGAGCGCGATAAAAGCAGGGGCAAATCAGCCCCAGCATTTT.

V gene TRBV18 combines with J gene TRBJ2-2; 7 nucleotides match TRBD1. The J segment lost 5 bases and the V segment lost 4 bases, leaving 4 bases of the junction unmatched. Germline V gene sequence: CDR1 KGHSH, CDR2 LQKENI. This CDR3 has 14 amino acids. The DNA for the CDR3 is TGTGCCAGCTCACTAGGGACAGAGACCGGGGAGCTGTTTTTT. Translated: CASSLGTETGELFF.

This chain joins TRBV28 and TRBJ2-1, with D possibly matching TRBD2 (6 bases). CDR1 and CDR2 (germline): MDHEN, SYDVKM. The CDR3 consists of 11 residues. Trimming took off 8 bases at V and 8 bases at J, with 10 bases between the two ends. For the CDR3, the DNA is TGTGCCAGCTCTCGGGAGCATGAGCAGTTCTTC. Protein: CASSREHEQFF.